The table lists the clone carrying this T cell receptor beta chain with a count of one. This sample is drawn from a study of blood T cell repertoires in COVID-19. About the study: Material from acute and convalescent COVID-19 was sourced from the United States, Italy and Spain. PBMCs, B-cell-depleted T cells, or T cells were the source of the cDNA or gDNA that made up the material.

In the original workflow: Nucleated cell counts were estimated from reference gene primer amplification. The data were produced by immunoSEQ multiplex PCR, yet TCRdb's version contains in-frame clones alone and is incomplete. D and trimming were read from the DNA, whereas the V and J calls and clone size are those reported in that table. The sample carries tens of thousands of clones, 70% to 90% recorded once. V shed 0 bases and J 6 bases; nucleotides not matched to a gene: 5. The CDR3 has 16 amino acids. Germline V gene sequence: CDR1 SNHLY, CDR2 FYNNEI. The receptor's source is a human donor in a cohort sampled during active COVID-19. The donor label of this sample is uncertain. The chain links TRBV2 to TRBJ2-2, with TRBD2 matching 9 bases. The specimen was peripheral blood. CDR3 in DNA: TGTGCCAGCAGTGAAGCCGGCGGGGGGGCTTCCGGGGAGCTGTTTTTT. It is translated as CASSEAGGGASGELFF.